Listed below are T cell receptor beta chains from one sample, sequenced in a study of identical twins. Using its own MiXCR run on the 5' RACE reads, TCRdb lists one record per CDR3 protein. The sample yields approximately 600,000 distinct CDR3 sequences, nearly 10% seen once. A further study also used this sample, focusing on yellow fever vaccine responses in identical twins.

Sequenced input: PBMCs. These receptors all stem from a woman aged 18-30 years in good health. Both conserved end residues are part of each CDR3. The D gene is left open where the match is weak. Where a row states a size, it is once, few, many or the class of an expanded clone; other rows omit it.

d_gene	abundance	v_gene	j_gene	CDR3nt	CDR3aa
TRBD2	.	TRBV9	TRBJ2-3	TGTGCCAGCAGCCCCGGGGCGGGGGGTACAGATACGCAGTATTTT	CASSPGAGGTDTQYF
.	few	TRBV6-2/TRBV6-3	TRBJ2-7	TGTGCCAGCAGACCCATCGACATCCTCTCCTACGAGCAGTACTTC	CASRPIDILSYEQYF
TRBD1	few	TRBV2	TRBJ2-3	TGTGCCAGCAGAGACTTGACAGGGGCCGACACAGATACGCAGTATTTT	CASRDLTGADTDTQYF
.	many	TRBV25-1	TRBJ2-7	TGTGCCAGCAGTGCGACCCCCTACGAGCAGTACTTC	CASSATPYEQYF
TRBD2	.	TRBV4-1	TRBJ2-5	TGCGCCAGCAGCCAATTAGGGCTAGCGGAAGAGACCCAGTACTTC	CASSQLGLAEETQYF
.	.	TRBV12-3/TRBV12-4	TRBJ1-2	TGTGCCAGCAGTCCCGAGACCTCAAATAACTATGGCTACACCTTC	CASSPETSNNYGYTF
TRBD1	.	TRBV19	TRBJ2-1	TGTGCCACCGAAAGGGGGACAGGGGCCTACAATGAGCAGTTCTTC	CATERGTGAYNEQFF
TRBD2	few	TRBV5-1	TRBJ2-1	TGCGCCAGCAGCTTCCGACAGGGAGTAGCGGGAGGGCGCTCCTACAATGAGCAGTTCTTC	CASSFRQGVAGGRSYNEQFF
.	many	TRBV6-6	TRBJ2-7	TGTGCCAGCGGAAACCCTTACGAGCAGTACTTC	CASGNPYEQYF
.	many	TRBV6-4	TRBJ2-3	TGTGCCAGCAGTGACGGGACACTCACAGATACGCAGTATTTT	CASSDGTLTDTQYF
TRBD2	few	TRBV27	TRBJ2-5	TGTGCCAGCAGTTCTCGGGGGGGCCGAGAGACCCAGTACTTC	CASSSRGGRETQYF
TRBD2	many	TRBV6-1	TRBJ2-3	TGTGCCAGCAGTAGTACTAGCGGGGGGTACACAGATACGCAGTATTTT	CASSSTSGGYTDTQYF
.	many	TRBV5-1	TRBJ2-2	TGCGCCAGCAGCCCCGATCACGGGGAGCTGTTTTTT	CASSPDHGELFF
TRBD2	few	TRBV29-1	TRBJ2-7	TGCAGCGTTGAAGCACGGCTAGCGGGGGGCCTAGGCGAGCAGTACTTC	CSVEARLAGGLGEQYF
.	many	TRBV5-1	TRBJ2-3	TGCGCCAGCAGCTTGGGACTAGATAGCACAGATACGCAGTATTTT	CASSLGLDSTDTQYF
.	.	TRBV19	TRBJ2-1	TGTGCCAGTAGTATCGGCATGAGACGGGGAGAAGGGCAGTTCTTC	CASSIGMRRGEGQFF
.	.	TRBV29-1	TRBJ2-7	TGCAGCGTTGATTCGTGGGGTGATTCCTACGAGCAGTACTTC	CSVDSWGDSYEQYF
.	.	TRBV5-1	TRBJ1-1	TGCGCCAGCAGGACCGAAAGGGCTACTGAAGCTTTCTTT	CASRTERATEAFF
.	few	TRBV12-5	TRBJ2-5	TGTGCTAGTGCCCCCGGTTCAAGGGGCGCAGAGACCCAGTACTTC	CASAPGSRGAETQYF
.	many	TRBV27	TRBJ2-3	TGTGCCAGCAGTTTATGGACCGGGATGCCGCAGTATTTT	CASSLWTGMPQYF
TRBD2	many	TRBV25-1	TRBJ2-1	TGTGCCAGCAGTGACCTTTTGCCAGGTTCTAGCGGGAGTATGAATGAGCAGTTCTTC	CASSDLLPGSSGSMNEQFF
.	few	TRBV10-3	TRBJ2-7	TGTGCCATCAGTGAGTCGGTACAGGAAGGGGCCTACGAGCAGTACTTC	CAISESVQEGAYEQYF
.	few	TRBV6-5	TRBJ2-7	TGTGCCAGCAGTTACTCGGGGGGGCCGCTCGAGCAGTACTTC	CASSYSGGPLEQYF
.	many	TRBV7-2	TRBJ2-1	TGTGCCAGCAGCAGTAGCCGGTCGGGCCGGGGTGAGCAGTTCTTC	CASSSSRSGRGEQFF
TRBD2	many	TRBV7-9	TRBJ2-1	TGTGCCAGCAGCTTTGAGCGGGAGAGCGGGTATGAGCAGTTCTTC	CASSFERESGYEQFF
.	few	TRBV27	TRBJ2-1	TGTGCCAGCCGGGACTCACCGTACAATGAGCAGTTCTTC	CASRDSPYNEQFF
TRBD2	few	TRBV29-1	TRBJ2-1	TGCAGCGTACGGGCTAGCGGGAGGGTAAATGAGCAGTTCTTC	CSVRASGRVNEQFF
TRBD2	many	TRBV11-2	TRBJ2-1	TGTGCCAGCACCCGGGGGGGCCCTTACAATGAGCAGTTCTTC	CASTRGGPYNEQFF
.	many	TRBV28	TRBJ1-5	TGTGCCAGCAGTTTAGGGGGGGCAGTCAGTAAGCCCCAGCATTTT	CASSLGGAVSKPQHF
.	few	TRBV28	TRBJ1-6	TGTGCCAGCAGTTCCCGGAACTCCTATAATTCACCCCTCCACTTT	CASSSRNSYNSPLHF
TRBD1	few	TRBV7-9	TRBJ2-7	TGTGCCAGCAGCTTAAGGACAGGGGGCTCTCTCGAGCAGTACTTC	CASSLRTGGSLEQYF
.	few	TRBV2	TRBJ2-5	TGTGCCAGAGAAGCGGGCCAAGAGACCCAGTACTTC	CAREAGQETQYF
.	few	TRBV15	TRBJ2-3	TGTGCCACCAGCAGGTTCGATACTGTAGGATCAGATACGCAGTATTTT	CATSRFDTVGSDTQYF
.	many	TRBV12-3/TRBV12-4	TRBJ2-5	TGTGCCAGCAGTTCAACACACGAGACCCAGTACTTC	CASSSTHETQYF
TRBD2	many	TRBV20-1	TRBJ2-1	TGCAGTGCTGGAAGCCCGGGACTAGCCACCTACAATGAGCAGTTCTTC	CSAGSPGLATYNEQFF
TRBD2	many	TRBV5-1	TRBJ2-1	TGCGCCAGCAGCTCCCTAGCGGGGGGGGCCAATGAGCAGTTCTTC	CASSSLAGGANEQFF
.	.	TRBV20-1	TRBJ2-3	TGCAGTGCTAGAGATCCAGCGACTAGCACAGATACGCAGTATTTT	CSARDPATSTDTQYF
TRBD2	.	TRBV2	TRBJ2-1	TGTGCCAGCTGCCGAGCCGCGACCGGGACTAGCGGCATTGTCGAGCAGTTCTTC	CASCRAATGTSGIVEQFF
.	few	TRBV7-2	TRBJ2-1	TGTGCCAGCAGCTTATCTGGACTGAACAATGAGCAGTTCTTC	CASSLSGLNNEQFF
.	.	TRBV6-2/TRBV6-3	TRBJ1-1	TGTGCCAGCAGCAGGGGTATCAACACTGAAGCTTTCTTT	CASSRGINTEAFF
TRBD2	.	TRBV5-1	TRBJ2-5	TGCGCCAGCAGCATGTCGGGACTAGCGGGGTTAGAGACCCAGTACTTC	CASSMSGLAGLETQYF
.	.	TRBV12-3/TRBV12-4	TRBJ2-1	TGTGCCAGCAGATTGGGGCAGGGGACCTACAATGAGCAGTTCTTC	CASRLGQGTYNEQFF
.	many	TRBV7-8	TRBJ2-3	TGTGCCAGCAGCTTATCAGGGTGGGGGGGCACAGATACGCAGTATTTT	CASSLSGWGGTDTQYF
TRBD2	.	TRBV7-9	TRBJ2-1	TGTGCCAGCGGACCGACTAGCGGGGGGATATCCTACAATGAGCAGTTCTTC	CASGPTSGGISYNEQFF
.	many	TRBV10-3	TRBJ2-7	TGTGCCATCAGTGAGTCTCGGGGATCCCTCTACGAGCAGTACTTC	CAISESRGSLYEQYF
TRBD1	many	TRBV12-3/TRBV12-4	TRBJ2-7	TGTGCCAGCAGCCCGGGACAGGGGAATTACGAGCAGTACTTC	CASSPGQGNYEQYF
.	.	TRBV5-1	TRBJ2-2	TGCGCCAGCAGCTTGGCCGGGAAGATTACCGGGGAGCTGTTTTTT	CASSLAGKITGELFF
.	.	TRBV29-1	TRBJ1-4	TGCAGCGTTTGGGCTGGTGAAAAACTGTTTTTT	CSVWAGEKLFF
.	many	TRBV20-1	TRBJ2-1	TGCAGTGCTAGATCCCTCGACTGGGGGAATGAGCAGTTCTTC	CSARSLDWGNEQFF
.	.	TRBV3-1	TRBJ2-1	TGTGCCAGCAGCCAAGATAAGAAAAGGGACGTCTACAATGAGCAGTTCTTC	CASSQDKKRDVYNEQFF
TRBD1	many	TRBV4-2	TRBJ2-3	TGTGCCAGCAGCCAAGGGGGACAGCTCACAGATACGCAGTATTTT	CASSQGGQLTDTQYF
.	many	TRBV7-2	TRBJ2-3	TGTGCCAGCAGCTTAGCAATAGCGAGAGACACAGATACGCAGTATTTT	CASSLAIARDTDTQYF